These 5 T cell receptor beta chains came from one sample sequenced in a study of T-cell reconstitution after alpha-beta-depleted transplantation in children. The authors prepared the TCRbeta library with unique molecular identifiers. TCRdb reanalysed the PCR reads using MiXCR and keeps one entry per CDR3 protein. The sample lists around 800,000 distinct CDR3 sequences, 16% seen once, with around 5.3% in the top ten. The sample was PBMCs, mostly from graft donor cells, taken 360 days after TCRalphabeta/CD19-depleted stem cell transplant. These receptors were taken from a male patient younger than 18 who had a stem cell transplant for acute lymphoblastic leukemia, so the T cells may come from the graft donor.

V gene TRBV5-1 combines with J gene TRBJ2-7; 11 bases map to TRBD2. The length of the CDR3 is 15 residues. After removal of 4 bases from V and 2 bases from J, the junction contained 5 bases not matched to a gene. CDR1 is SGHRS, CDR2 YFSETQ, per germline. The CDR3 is CASSTVAGGPYEQYF. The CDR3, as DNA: TGCGCCAGCAGCACGGTAGCGGGAGGGCCCTACGAGCAGTACTTC. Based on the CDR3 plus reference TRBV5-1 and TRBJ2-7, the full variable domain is KAGVTQTPRYLIKTRGQQVTLSCSPISGHRSVSWYQQTPGQGLQFLFEYFSETQRNKGNFPGRFSGRQFSNSRSEMNVSTLELGDSALYLCASSTVAGGPYEQYFGPGTRLTVT.

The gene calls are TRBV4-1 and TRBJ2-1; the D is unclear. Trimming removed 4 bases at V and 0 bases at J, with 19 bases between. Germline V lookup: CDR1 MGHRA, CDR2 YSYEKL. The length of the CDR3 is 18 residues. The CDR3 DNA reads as TGCGCCAGCAGCCCTATCGTCAGTAGGTCCCACTCCTACAATGAGCAGTTCTTC. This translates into CASSPIVSRSHSYNEQFF.

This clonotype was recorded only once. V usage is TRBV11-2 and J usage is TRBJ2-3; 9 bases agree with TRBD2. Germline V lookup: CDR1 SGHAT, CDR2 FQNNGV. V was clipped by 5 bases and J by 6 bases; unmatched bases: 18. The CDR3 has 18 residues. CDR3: CASSPPMPLREGRDTQYF. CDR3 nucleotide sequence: TGTGCCAGCAGCCCTCCCATGCCCTTGCGGGAGGGGAGGGATACGCAGTATTTT.

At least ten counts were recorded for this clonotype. CDR3 nucleotide sequence: TGTGCCAGCAGTCCCCCTTGGGTGGGAAGAGGGGACTCCTACAATGAGCAGTTCTTC. Protein: CASSPPWVGRGDSYNEQFF. This chain joins TRBV6-1 and TRBJ2-1, with D possibly being TRBD1 or TRBD2 (5 bases each). V was trimmed by 5 bases and J by 0 bases, leaving 23 bases between them. The V gene's germline CDR1 is MNHNS and CDR2 SASEGT. This CDR3 is built from 19 residues.

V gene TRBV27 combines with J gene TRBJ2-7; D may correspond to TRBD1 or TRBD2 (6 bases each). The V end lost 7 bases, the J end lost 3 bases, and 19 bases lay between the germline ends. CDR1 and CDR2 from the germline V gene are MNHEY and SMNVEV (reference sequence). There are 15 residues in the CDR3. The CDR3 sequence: CASTMSRGGGYEQYF. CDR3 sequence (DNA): TGTGCCAGCACCATGTCCAGGGGAGGTGGCTACGAGCAGTACTTC.